This is a list of T cell receptor beta chains from one sample in a study of vaccination and CD4 T cells after COVID-19. One entry per CDR3 protein, called by TCRdb with MiXCR from the PCR reads. The table includes under 15,000 distinct CDR3 sequences, approximately 71% detected once. These receptors have no identified antigens. The sequenced sample consisted of CD4+ T cells from blood, cultured in vitro. These receptors came from a human donor who had recovered from COVID-19. CDR3s include the opening cysteine and the closing phenylalanine or tryptophan. A D gene is named only where the DNA matches it firmly. A row's size may be missing; if present it is once, few, many or a size class.

>TRBD1|TRBV28|.|TRBJ2-7
TGTGCCAGCAGTCCGGGACAGAACTACGAGCAGTACTTC
CASSPGQNYEQYF
>TRBD1|TRBV19|.|TRBJ1-2
TGTGCCAGTAGCCAACCAACGACAGGGAACTATGGCTACACCTTC
CASSQPTTGNYGYTF
>TRBD1|TRBV27|.|TRBJ1-6
TGTGCCAGCAGTCAGACTAGACAGGGATCACCCCTCCACTTT
CASSQTRQGSPLHF
>TRBD2|TRBV27|once|TRBJ2-5
TGTGCCAGCAGTTTGGGGACTAGCGGCCGGGGTGAGACCCAGTACTTC
CASSLGTSGRGETQYF
>.|TRBV20-1|.|TRBJ1-4
TGCAGTGCCGTGGCGACAGAGGGGAAAGAAAAACTGTTTTTT
CSAVATEGKEKLFF
>.|TRBV19|.|TRBJ2-6
TGTGCCAGTAGTATGTCCAGGGCACTGCCTGGGGCCAACGTCCTGACTTTC
CASSMSRALPGANVLTF
>.|TRBV15|.|TRBJ1-1
TGTGCCACCAGCAGAGATTTACAGGGTGAAGCTTTCTTT
CATSRDLQGEAFF
>.|TRBV6-1|.|TRBJ2-1
TGTGCCAGCAGTGGGATGCCGGGACGGAGATGGAGCAATGAGCAGTTCTTC
CASSGMPGRRWSNEQFF
>.|TRBV18|once|TRBJ1-2
TGTGCCAGCTCACCAGACTATGGCTACACCTTC
CASSPDYGYTF
>.|TRBV11-3|.|TRBJ2-7
TGTGCCAGCAGCTTAGGGGCCCCCTACGAGCAGTACTTC
CASSLGAPYEQYF
>TRBD2|TRBV19|once|TRBJ2-2
TGTGCCAGTAGTGCTAGCGGGAATCCCGGGGAGCTGTTTTTT
CASSASGNPGELFF
>.|TRBV7-3|.|TRBJ2-2
TGTGCCAGCAGCTTATGGGATCTAGACGACGGGGAGCTGTTTTTT
CASSLWDLDDGELFF
>.|TRBV29-1|.|TRBJ2-1
TGCAGCGCTGGGTGGGGTGAGGTGCAGTTCTTC
CSAGWGEVQFF
>TRBD2|TRBV20-1|once|TRBJ2-3
TGCAGTGGCTTTCTAGCGGGGCTCCGGGATACGCAGTATTTT
CSGFLAGLRDTQYF
>.|TRBV19|.|TRBJ1-5
TGTGCCAGTCGGGACGGCAATCAGCCCCAGCATTTT
CASRDGNQPQHF
>TRBD2|TRBV20-1|.|TRBJ2-3
TGCAGTGCTAGAGACGTCTGGCGGGAGCTTGGAGATACGCAGTATTTT
CSARDVWRELGDTQYF
>.|TRBV20-1|.|TRBJ1-2
TGCAGTGCTAGAACACCCACCGGAGGCTACACCTTC
CSARTPTGGYTF
>.|TRBV19|.|TRBJ1-5
TGTGCCAGTAGCATAGCGATCAATCAGCCCCAGCATTTT
CASSIAINQPQHF